These 14 T cell receptor beta chains were sequenced from one sample in a study of blood T cells in healthy people across ages. With a J-beta primer mix and a sample-barcoded 5' primer, a second PCR ran about 7 to 12 cycles. Each CDR3 protein is one row after TCRdb ran MiXCR on the 5' RACE reads. The table has about 800,000 distinct CDR3 sequences, 55% to 75% seen once. The sequenced material came from blood. The receptor set was obtained from a man aged 25-45 years in good health.

This sequence joins TRBV10-3 and TRBJ1-2, with TRBD1 as a possible D gene (6 bases). Per germline, CDR1 ENHRY and CDR2 SYGVKD. Trimming took off 6 bases at V and 2 bases at J, with 16 bases between the two ends. The CDR3 totals 15 residues. In DNA form, the CDR3 reads TGTGCCATCAGAGGGTCTCGGACAGAAAACTATGGCTACACCTTC. It is translated as CAIRGSRTENYGYTF.

The chain combines TRBV7-2 with TRBJ2-1, with D hard to call. Trimming removed 1 base at V and 8 bases at J, with 9 bases between. This CDR3 is 13 amino acids long. Per germline, CDR1 SGHTA and CDR2 FQGNSA. The CDR3 coding sequence is TGTGCCAGCAGCTTAGTCTACTCGGATGAGCAGTTCTTC. Amino acids: CASSLVYSDEQFF.

This clonotype occurred once. The chain is built from TRBV3-1 and TRBJ2-5, with D possibly being TRBD2 (6 bases). Trimming stripped 4 bases from V and 11 bases from J, with 23 bases between. The CDR3 is made up of 15 amino acids. Germline CDR1 reads LGHDT; CDR2 reads YNNKEL (reference sequence). The CDR3 region has the DNA TGTGCCAGCAGCCCCGGGACTTTGTCGTCCAATGAGCAGTACTTC. Its protein product is CASSPGTLSSNEQYF.

This clonotype was seen only a few times. This chain joins TRBV15 and TRBJ1-2; D uncertain. Trimming took 5 bases from V and 2 from J, leaving 9 bases between them. The CDR3 spans 13 residues. Germline assignment: CDR1 LNHNV and CDR2 YYDKDF (reference sequence). CDR3 sequence reads: CATSEAANYGYTF. CDR3 DNA: TGTGCCACCAGCGAGGCAGCCAACTATGGCTACACCTTC.

This clonotype has ten or more counts. The chain couples TRBV7-9 to TRBJ2-1, with D uncertain. V was clipped by 6 bases and J by 2 bases, with 14 bases between them. There are 15 residues in the CDR3. Germline values: CDR1 SEHNR, CDR2 FQNEAQ (reference sequence). The chain's CDR3 is CASSTLVPAYNEQFF. In DNA, the CDR3 is TGTGCCAGCAGTACCCTCGTTCCGGCCTACAATGAGCAGTTCTTC.

The V and J genes are TRBV6-5 and TRBJ2-1; D remains ambiguous. V was clipped by 2 bases and J by 4 bases, with 15 bases between them. CDR1 is MNHEY, CDR2 SVGAGI, per germline. The CDR3 consists of 16 residues. The CDR3 sequence: CASSYDPITVYNEQFF. The CDR3 DNA is TGTGCCAGCAGTTACGACCCAATAACTGTTTACAATGAGCAGTTCTTC.

This clonotype was observed a handful of times. The chain recombines TRBV14 with TRBJ2-1; tentatively, D is TRBD1 (6 bases). The CDR3 loop spans 12 amino acids. CDR1 SGHDN and CDR2 FVKESK come from the germline V gene. With 6 bases removed from V and 9 bases from J, the gap between germline ends came to 12 bases. The CDR3 nucleotides read TGTGCCAGCAGTCGGGACATTATTGAGCAGTTCTTC. Translating it yields CASSRDIIEQFF.

The V and J genes are TRBV27 and TRBJ2-7; D gene unclear. V dropped 5 bases and J dropped 0 bases, with 17 bases sitting between them. The CDR3 covers 16 residues. Germline V lookup: CDR1 MNHEY, CDR2 SMNVEV (reference sequence). CDR3 in amino acids: CASSPGLFSSSYEQYF. The CDR3 bases are TGTGCCAGCAGTCCTGGGTTATTCTCTAGCTCCTACGAGCAGTACTTC.

The table lists this clonotype with a few counts. The rearrangement uses TRBV20-1 and TRBJ2-1; 9 positions agree with TRBD2. The CDR3 runs to 13 residues. Germline-derived CDR1 and CDR2 are DFQATT and SNEGSKA (reference sequence). Unmatched junction bases numbered 6, after V lost 5 bases and J lost 7 bases. CDR3: CSAPSLAGNEQFF. In nucleotides, the CDR3 is TGCAGTGCTCCTTCGCTAGCGGGGAATGAGCAGTTCTTC.

This clonotype has more than one count but fewer than ten. V is TRBV7-2 and J is TRBJ2-3; no clear D. Trimming cost V 5 bases and J 0 bases, with 6 bases left between them. This CDR3 is built from 13 residues. Germline CDR1 SGHTA, CDR2 FQGNSA. In nucleotides, the CDR3 is TGTGCCAGCAGCCATAGCAGCACAGATACGCAGTATTTT. Its translation is CASSHSSTDTQYF.

Comment on this clonotype: The junction does not match germline at one end; this may be a read error. This chain joins TRBV18 and TRBJ2-5; the D is unclear. The CDR3 is 11 residues long. The germline V gene encodes CDR1 KGHSH and CDR2 LQKENI. In nucleotides, the CDR3 is TGTGTCAGCTCTCCAGGAGAGACCCAGTACTTC. It is translated as CVSSPGETQYF.

This chain connects TRBV27 to TRBJ2-5; D uncertain. The DNA matches TRBJ2-7 better at its end, which makes the J call doubtful. Germline values: CDR1 MNHEY, CDR2 SMNVEV (reference sequence). The CDR3 covers 13 residues. This CDR3 is CASSYTMVDEQYF. CDR3 coding DNA: TGTGCCAGCAGTTACACAATGGTTGACGAGCAGTACTTC.

The chain employs TRBV6-5 and TRBJ2-7, with 7 nucleotides matching TRBD1. This CDR3 contains 15 residues. From germline, CDR1 is MNHEY and CDR2 SVGAGI. V trimming: 5 bases; J trimming: 9 bases; junction bases outside the gene matches: 16. DNA of the CDR3: TGTGCCAGCAGTACCCGACAGGGAGCCTACGAGCGGCAGTACTTC. This sequence encodes CASSTRQGAYERQYF.

The chain combines TRBV29-1 with TRBJ2-3; 9 bases align to TRBD2. The germline gives CDR1 SQVTM, CDR2 ANQGSEA. The junction had 9 bases not matched to a gene; V was cut back by 6 bases and J by 2 bases. The CDR3 contains 15 residues. CDR3 DNA: TGCAGCGTCACTGGCGGGGGGGCGAACACAGATACGCAGTATTTT. Its protein product is CSVTGGGANTDTQYF.